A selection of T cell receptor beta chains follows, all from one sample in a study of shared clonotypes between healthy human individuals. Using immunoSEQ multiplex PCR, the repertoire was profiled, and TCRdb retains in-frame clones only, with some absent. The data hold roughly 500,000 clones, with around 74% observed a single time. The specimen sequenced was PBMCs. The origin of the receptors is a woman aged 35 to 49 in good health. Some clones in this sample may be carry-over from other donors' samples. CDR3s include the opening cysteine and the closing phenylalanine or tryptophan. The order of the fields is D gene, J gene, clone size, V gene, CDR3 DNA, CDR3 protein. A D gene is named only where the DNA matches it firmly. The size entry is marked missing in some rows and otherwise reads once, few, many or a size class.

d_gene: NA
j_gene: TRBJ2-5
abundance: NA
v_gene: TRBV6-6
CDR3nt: TGTGCCAGCAGTTACCCTCAAACTCAAGAGACCCAGTACTTC
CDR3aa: CASSYPQTQETQYF

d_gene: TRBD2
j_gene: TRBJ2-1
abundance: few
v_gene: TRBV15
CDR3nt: TGTGCCACCAGCAGGGGACTAGCGGCAGACAGGGAGCAGTTCTTC
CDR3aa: CATSRGLAADREQFF

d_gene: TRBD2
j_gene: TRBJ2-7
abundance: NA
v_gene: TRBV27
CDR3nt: TGTGCCAGCAGTTGGGTAGCGGGGCTCTACGAGCAGTACTTC
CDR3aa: CASSWVAGLYEQYF

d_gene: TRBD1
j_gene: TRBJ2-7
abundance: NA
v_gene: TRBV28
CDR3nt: TGTGCCAGCAGGGGGACAGGGCGGTACGAGCAGTACTTC
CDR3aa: CASRGTGRYEQYF

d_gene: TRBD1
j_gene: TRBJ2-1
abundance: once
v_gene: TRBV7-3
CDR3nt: TGTGCCAGCAGCACCGGGACAGGGGTAAATGAGCAGTTCTTC
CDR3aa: CASSTGTGVNEQFF

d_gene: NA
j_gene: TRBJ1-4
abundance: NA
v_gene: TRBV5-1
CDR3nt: TGCGCCAGCAGATTGGGGGCAACTAATGAAAAACTGTTTTTT
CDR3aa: CASRLGATNEKLFF

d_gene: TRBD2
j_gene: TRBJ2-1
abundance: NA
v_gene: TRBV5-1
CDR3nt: TGCGCCAGCAGCTTGGCTCTAGCGGCCAATGAGCAGTTCTTC
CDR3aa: CASSLALAANEQFF

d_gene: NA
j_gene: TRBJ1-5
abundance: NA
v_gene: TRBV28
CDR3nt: TGTGCCAGCAGTTTGGATAGATGGGGCAGTTATAGCAATCAGCCCCAGCATTTT
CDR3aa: CASSLDRWGSYSNQPQHF

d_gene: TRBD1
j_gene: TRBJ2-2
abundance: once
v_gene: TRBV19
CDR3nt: TGTGCCAGTAGTAAAGGGACAGGGAACGCGGACACCGGGGAGCTGTTTTTT
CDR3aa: CASSKGTGNADTGELFF

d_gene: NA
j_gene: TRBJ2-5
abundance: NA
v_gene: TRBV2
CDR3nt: TGTGCCAGCAGCGGACCGGAGACCCAGTACTTC
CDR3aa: CASSGPETQYF

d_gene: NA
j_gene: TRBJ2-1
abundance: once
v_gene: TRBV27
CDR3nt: TGTGCCAGCAGTTTCGGCGGGACTGAGCAGTTCTTC
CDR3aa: CASSFGGTEQFF

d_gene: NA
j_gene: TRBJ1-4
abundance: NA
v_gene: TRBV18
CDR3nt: TGTGCCAGCTCACCAGTAGGGAATCGGGAAAAACTGTTTTTT
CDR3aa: CASSPVGNREKLFF

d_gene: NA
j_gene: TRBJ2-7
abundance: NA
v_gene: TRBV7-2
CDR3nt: TGTGCCAGCAGCTTGCTTGCGGCAGGATCTACCTACGAGCAGTACTTC
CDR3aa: CASSLLAAGSTYEQYF

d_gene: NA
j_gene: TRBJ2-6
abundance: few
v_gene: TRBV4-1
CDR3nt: TGCGCCAGCAGCCAGGGAGGGGGAGGTGGGGCCAACGTCCTGACTTTC
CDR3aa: CASSQGGGGGANVLTF

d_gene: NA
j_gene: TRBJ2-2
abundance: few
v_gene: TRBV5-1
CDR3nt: TGCGCCAGCAGCTTGGTTGGCAGACCGAACACCGGGGAGCTGTTTTTT
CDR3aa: CASSLVGRPNTGELFF

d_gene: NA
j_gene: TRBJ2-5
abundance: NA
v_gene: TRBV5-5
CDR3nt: TGTGCCAGCAGCTTGGCTGTGGGGGGCCAAGAGACCCAGTACTTC
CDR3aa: CASSLAVGGQETQYF

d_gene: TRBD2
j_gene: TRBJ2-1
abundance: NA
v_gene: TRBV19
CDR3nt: TGTGCCAGTAGTACCGGACTAGCGGGGTACAATGAGCAGTTCTTC
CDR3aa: CASSTGLAGYNEQFF

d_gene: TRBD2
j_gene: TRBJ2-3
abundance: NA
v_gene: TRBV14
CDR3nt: TGTGCCAGCAGCCTCACGGGACTAGCAGCTAGCACAGATACGCAGTATTTT
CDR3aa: CASSLTGLAASTDTQYF

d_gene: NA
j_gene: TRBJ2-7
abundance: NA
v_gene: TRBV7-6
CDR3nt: TGTGCCAGCAGCTCGGGAGCTTACGAGCAGTACTTC
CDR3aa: CASSSGAYEQYF

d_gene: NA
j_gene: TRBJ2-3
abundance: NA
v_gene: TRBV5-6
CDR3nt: TGTGCCAGCAGAGTTTCTTTAGGCACAGATACGCAGTATTTT
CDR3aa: CASRVSLGTDTQYF

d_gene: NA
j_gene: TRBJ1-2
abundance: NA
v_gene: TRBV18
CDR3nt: TGTGCCAGCTCACCTGGGACCGTTGGAGGTGGCGGCTACACCTTC
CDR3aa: CASSPGTVGGGGYTF

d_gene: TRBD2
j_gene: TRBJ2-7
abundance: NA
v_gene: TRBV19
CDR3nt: TGTGCCAGTAGTGTCCGACTAGCGGGAGACGAGCAGTACTTC
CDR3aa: CASSVRLAGDEQYF

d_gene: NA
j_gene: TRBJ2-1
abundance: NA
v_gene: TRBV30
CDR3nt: TGTGCCTGGACCCAGGGTACCAATGAGCAGTTCTTC
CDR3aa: CAWTQGTNEQFF

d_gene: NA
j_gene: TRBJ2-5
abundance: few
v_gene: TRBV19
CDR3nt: TGTGCCAGTAGCCAGACTCTGGCCGGGGAGACCCAGTACTTC
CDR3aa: CASSQTLAGETQYF

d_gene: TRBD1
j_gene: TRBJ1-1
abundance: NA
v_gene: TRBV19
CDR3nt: TGTGCCAGTAGTACGGGGGGACAGGGTATGGCTGAAGCTTTCTTT
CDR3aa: CASSTGGQGMAEAFF

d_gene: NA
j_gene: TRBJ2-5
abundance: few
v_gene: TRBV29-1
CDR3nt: TGCAGCGTTGGGTTTGAGACCCAGTACTTC
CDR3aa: CSVGFETQYF

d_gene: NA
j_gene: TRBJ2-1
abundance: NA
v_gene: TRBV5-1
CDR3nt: TGCGCCAGCAGCTTGACCCGTTTAGAGGATGAGCAGTTCTTC
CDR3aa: CASSLTRLEDEQFF

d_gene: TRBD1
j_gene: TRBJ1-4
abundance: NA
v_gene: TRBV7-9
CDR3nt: TGTGCCAGCAGCTTCCCGGGACAGGGGGCCACTAATGAAAAACTGTTTTTT
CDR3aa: CASSFPGQGATNEKLFF

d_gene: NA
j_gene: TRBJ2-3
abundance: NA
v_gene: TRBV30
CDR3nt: TGTGCCTGGGAGATCGGAGATACGCAGTATTTT
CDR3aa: CAWEIGDTQYF

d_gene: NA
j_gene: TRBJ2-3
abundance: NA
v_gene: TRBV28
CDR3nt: TGTGCCAGCAGTCTTCTCCTCCAGAGGAGCACAGATACGCAGTATTTT
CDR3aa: CASSLLLQRSTDTQYF

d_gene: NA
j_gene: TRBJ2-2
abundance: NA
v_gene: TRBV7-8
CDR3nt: TGTGCCAGCAGCTTAAGGCGGACCGGGGAGCTGTTTTTT
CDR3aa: CASSLRRTGELFF

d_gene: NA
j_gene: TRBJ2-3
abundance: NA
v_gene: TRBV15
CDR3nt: TGTGCCACCAGCAGAGATCTCGGCCGCACGTCCGGACATACGCAGTATTTT
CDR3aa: CATSRDLGRTSGHTQYF

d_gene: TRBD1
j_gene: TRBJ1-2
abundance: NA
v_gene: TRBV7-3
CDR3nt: TGTGCCAGCAGCTTAATCTCTGGGACAGACGGGGGCTACACCTTC
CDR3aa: CASSLISGTDGGYTF

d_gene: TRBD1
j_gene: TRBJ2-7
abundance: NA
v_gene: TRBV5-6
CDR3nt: TGTGCCAGCAGCCCCGCCTGGGACAGAAAGTACGAGCAGTACTTC
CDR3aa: CASSPAWDRKYEQYF

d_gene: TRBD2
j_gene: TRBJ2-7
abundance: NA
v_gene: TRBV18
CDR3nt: TGTGCCAGCTCACCTACTAGCGGGGTTTACGAGCAGTACTTC
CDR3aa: CASSPTSGVYEQYF

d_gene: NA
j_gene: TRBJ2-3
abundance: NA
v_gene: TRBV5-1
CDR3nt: TGCGCCAGCAGCCCTGGCACGGTGTTTAGCACAGATACGCAGTATTTT
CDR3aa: CASSPGTVFSTDTQYF

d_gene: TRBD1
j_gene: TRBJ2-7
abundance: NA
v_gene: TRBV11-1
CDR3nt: TGTGCCAGCAGCTTCCAACAGGGGTCCTACGAGCAGTACTTC
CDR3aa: CASSFQQGSYEQYF

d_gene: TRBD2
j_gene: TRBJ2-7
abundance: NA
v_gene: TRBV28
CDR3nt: TGTGCCAGCAGGGGTCGGGCTAGCGGGAGCTACGAGCAGTACTTC
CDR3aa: CASRGRASGSYEQYF

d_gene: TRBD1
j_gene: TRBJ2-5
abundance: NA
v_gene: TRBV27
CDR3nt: TGTGCCAGCAGTCCGACAGGGCCGGAGACCCAGTACTTC
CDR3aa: CASSPTGPETQYF

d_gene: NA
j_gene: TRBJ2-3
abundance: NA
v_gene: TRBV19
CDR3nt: TGTGCCAGTAGTATGGGGCCTAGCACAGATACGCAGTATTTT
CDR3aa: CASSMGPSTDTQYF

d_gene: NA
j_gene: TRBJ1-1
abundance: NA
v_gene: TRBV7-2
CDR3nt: TGTGCCAGCAGCTTAGCCCTCACGGGTCCGGACACTGAAGCTTTCTTT
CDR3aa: CASSLALTGPDTEAFF

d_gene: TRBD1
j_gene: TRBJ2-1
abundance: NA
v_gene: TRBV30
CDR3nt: TGTGCCTGGAGTGTACGGGACAGTACGTACAATGAGCAGTTCTTC
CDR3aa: CAWSVRDSTYNEQFF

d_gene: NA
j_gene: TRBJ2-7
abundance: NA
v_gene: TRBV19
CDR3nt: TGTGCCAGTGACCAGGGCTACGAGCAGTACTTC
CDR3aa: CASDQGYEQYF

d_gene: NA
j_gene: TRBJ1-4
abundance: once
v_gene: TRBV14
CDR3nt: TGTGCCAGCAGCCAAGGGCTCAGAACAACTAATGAAAAACTGTTTTTT
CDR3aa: CASSQGLRTTNEKLFF

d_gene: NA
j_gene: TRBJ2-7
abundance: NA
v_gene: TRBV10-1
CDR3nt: TGCGCCAGCAGTCGGACCAGCGTACCCTACGAGCAGTACTTC
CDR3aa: CASSRTSVPYEQYF

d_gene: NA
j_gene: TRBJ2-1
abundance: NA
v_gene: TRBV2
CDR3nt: TGTGCCAGCAGTGAAGGAAGGGGGGGAGTTGAGCAGTTCTTC
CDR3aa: CASSEGRGGVEQFF

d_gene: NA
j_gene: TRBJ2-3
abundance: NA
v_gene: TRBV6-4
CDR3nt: TGTGCCAGCGTTAGGGGGACCTTTATCCATGGGGGCACAGATACGCAGTATTTT
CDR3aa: CASVRGTFIHGGTDTQYF

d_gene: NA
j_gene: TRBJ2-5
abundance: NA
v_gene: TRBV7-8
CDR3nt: TGTGCCAGCAGCGCTCAAGAGACCCAGTACTTC
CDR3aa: CASSAQETQYF

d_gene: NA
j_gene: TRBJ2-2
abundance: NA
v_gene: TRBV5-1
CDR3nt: TGCGCCAGCAGCTTGGTCGGGCTCGACACCGGGGAGCTGTTTTTT
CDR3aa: CASSLVGLDTGELFF

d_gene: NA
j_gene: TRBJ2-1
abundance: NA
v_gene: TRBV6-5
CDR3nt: TGTGCCAGCAGTTACTCGCGTTCTTACAATGAGCAGTTCTTC
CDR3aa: CASSYSRSYNEQFF

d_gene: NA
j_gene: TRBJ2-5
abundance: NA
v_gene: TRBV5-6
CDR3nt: TGTGCCAGCAGCTTGGTGGAGACCCAGTACTTC
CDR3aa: CASSLVETQYF

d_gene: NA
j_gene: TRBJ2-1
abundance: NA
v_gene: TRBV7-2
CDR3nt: TGTGCCAGCAGCTCCCTATCTAACAATGAGCAGTTCTTC
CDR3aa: CASSSLSNNEQFF

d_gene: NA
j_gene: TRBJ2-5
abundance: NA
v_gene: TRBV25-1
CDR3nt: TGTGCCAGCAGGGTTCCGGGGTCAGAGACCCAGTACTTC
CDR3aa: CASRVPGSETQYF

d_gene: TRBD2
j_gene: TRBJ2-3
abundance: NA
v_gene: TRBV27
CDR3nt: TGTGCCAGCAGTTTTGGTAGCGGGAGTGCAGATACGCAGTATTTT
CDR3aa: CASSFGSGSADTQYF

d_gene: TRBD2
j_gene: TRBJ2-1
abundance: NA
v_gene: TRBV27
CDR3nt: TGTGCCAGCAGCCCATCTAGCGGGATTAGAGAGCAGTTCTTC
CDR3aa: CASSPSSGIREQFF

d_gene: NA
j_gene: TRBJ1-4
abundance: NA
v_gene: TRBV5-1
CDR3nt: TGCGCCAGCAGCTTGGCTACCGGTGAAAAACTGTTTTTT
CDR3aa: CASSLATGEKLFF

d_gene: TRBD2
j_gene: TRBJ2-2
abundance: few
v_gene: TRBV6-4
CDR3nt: TGTGCCAGCAGTCCTAGCGGTACCGTGGCCGGGGAGCTGTTTTTT
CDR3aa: CASSPSGTVAGELFF